The 10 T cell receptor beta chains below come from one sample, sequenced in a study of T cell clonality in common variable immunodeficiency. Clones were read by immunoSEQ multiplex PCR, and TCRdb kept only the in-frame ones, dropping some. There are fewer than 70,000 clones in the sample, none observed a single time. The sample comprised peripheral blood mononuclear cells. Source of these receptors: a person aged 18 to 70 in good health.

This clone was observed many times. The read halts 3 residues ahead of the CDR3 end, with the missing end drawn from the germline J gene. This chain uses TRBV7-8 with TRBJ2-1; possible D gene TRBD1, 5 bases. Germline V gene data show CDR1 as SGHVS and CDR2 as FQNEAQ. The CDR3 runs 14 residues. Trimming cost V 5 bases and J 4 bases, with 12 bases left between them. The covered CDR3 bases are TGTGCCAGCAGCCTAGGGGCCAAATACAATGAG. Its translation is CASSLGAKYNE. The complete CDR3 reads CASSLGAKYNEQFF.

This clone was picked up many times. At one end, the junction sequence differs from germline, possibly due to a read error. The read terminates 3 residues ahead of where the CDR3 ends, so the germline J gene completes it. This sequence joins TRBV4-2 and TRBJ1-3; maybe TRBD1 (6 bases). The CDR3 covers 18 residues. Germline V gene data show CDR1 as LGHNA and CDR2 as YNFKEQ. CDR3 protein: CASSQDNDRLSSGNTIYF. The CDR3 DNA, read in part, is TGCGCCAGCAGCCAAGATAACGACAGGCTAAGCTCTGGAAACACC.

This clone was recorded many times. The CDR3 end lies 3 residues beyond the end of the read and is filled in from the germline J gene. J is TRBJ2-2 and V is TRBV12-5; 9 nucleotides agree with TRBD1. Germline CDR1 LGHNT, CDR2 FRNRAP. V trimming: 5 bases; J trimming: 2 bases; junction bases outside the gene matches: 6. CDR3 length: 16 residues. Here the CDR3 reads CASGPTGGDNTGELFF. The part of the CDR3 DNA that was read is TGTGCTAGTGGTCCAACAGGGGGCGATAACACCGGGGAG. The complete variable domain, with remaining parts taken from reference TRBV12-5 and TRBJ2-2, reads DARVTQTPRHKVTEMGQEVTMRCQPILGHNTVFWYRQTMMQGLELLAYFRNRAPLDDSGMPKDRFSAEMPDATLATLKIQPSEPRDSAVYFCASGPTGGDNTGELFFGEGSRLTVL.

This clone has more than one count but fewer than ten. The DNA ends 3 residues before the CDR3 does, and the rest of the CDR3 is filled in from the germline J gene. V usage is TRBV19 and J usage is TRBJ2-7; 7 nucleotides line up with TRBD2. The ends lost 6 bases at V and 5 bases at J; junction bases unmatched: 10. Per germline, CDR1 LNHDA and CDR2 SQIVND (reference sequence). The CDR3 has 14 residues. The CDR3 DNA, read in part, is TGTGCCAGTAGGCGGGGGACCGCAAATGACGAG. Amino acid sequence: CASRRGTANDE. The full CDR3 protein reads CASRRGTANDEQYF.

Only a few counts were recorded for this clone. The read terminates 3 residues before the CDR3 end, so the remaining end is supplied by the germline J gene. The same CDR3 also results from other DNA sequences found in this sample. This sequence joins TRBV30 and TRBJ1-1; a weak D match, TRBD1 (5 bases). CDR1 and CDR2 from the germline V gene are GTSNPN and SVGIG (reference sequence). The CDR3 loop spans 18 amino acids. CDR3 sequence: CAREGLKRLAGGGETAFF. CDR3 DNA, as far as it was read: TGTGCCCGCGAGGGGTTGAAGCGACTAGCGGGAGGAGGAGAGACA.

At least ten counts were recorded for this clone. A junction boundary mismatches the germline segment, possibly from a read error. The sequenced fragment ends 3 residues before the CDR3 boundary, so the rest is inferred from the germline J gene. The chain has TRBV4-2 and TRBJ2-5; TRBD2 matches at 10 bases. The CDR3 has 16 amino acids. The germline V gene encodes CDR1 LGHNA and CDR2 YNFKEQ. CDR3 loop: CASSQDLAGGQETQYF. CDR3 DNA, as far as it was read: TGCGCCAGCAGCCAAGATTTAGCGGGAGGCCAAGAGACC.

This clone was detected many times. The missing CDR3 end, 3 residues past where the read stops, is filled in from the germline J gene. The gene calls are TRBV6-1 and TRBJ2-1, with D unresolved. CDR1 is MNHNS and CDR2 is SASEGT in the germline V gene. V lost 2 bases to trimming and J lost 8 bases, with 16 bases between them. CDR3 length: 15 amino acids. The CDR3 reads CASSEYSAISDEQFF. The CDR3 DNA, read in part, is TGTGCCAGCAGTGAATATTCGGCGATCAGCGATGAG.

Many counts were recorded for this clone. CDR3 in amino acids: CASSPLAGGSYEQYF. CDR3 DNA, as far as it was read: TGTGCCAGCTCACCACTAGCGGGAGGTTCCTACGAG. The chain recombines TRBV18 with TRBJ2-7, with 10 positions matching TRBD2. From the germline J gene comes the end of the CDR3, since the read stops 3 residues before it. With V trimmed by 1 base and J by 1 base, 1 base remained unmatched. CDR3 size: 15 residues. In germline, CDR1 is KGHSH, CDR2 LQKENI.

This clone came up many times. The CDR3 end falls 3 residues outside the read, so it is completed with the germline J gene. The V gene is TRBV2, the J gene TRBJ1-2; 8 bases align to TRBD1. The CDR3 totals 15 residues. Germline V gene lookup returns CDR1 SNHLY and CDR2 FYNNEI. CDR3 DNA (partial): TGTGCCAGCAGGCCGGGGGATCAGGGGGCTGGGGGC. Protein sequence: CASRPGDQGAGG. The full-length CDR3 reads as CASRPGDQGAGGYTF.

The table lists this clone with many counts. The CDR3 end falls 3 residues outside the read, so it is completed with the germline J gene. This chain connects TRBV11-3 to TRBJ1-3; TRBD1 might be the D (6 bases). This CDR3 has 15 amino acids. Germline-derived CDR1 and CDR2 are SGHNT and YENEEA. CDR3 protein: CASRPTGYKGNTIYF. The CDR3 bases that were read are TGTGCAAGTCGGCCTACAGGGTACAAAGGAAACACC.